Listed below are T cell receptor beta chains from one sample, sequenced in a study of technical replicates of blood from a few donors. Method: immunoSEQ multiplex PCR; TCRdb's copy keeps in-frame clones and lacks some. The sample has about 84,000 clones; about 97% are singletons. Sequenced material: T cells isolated from PBMCs. Every receptor here comes from a human donor in good health. CDR3s include the opening cysteine and the closing phenylalanine or tryptophan. The order of the fields is CDR3 DNA, CDR3 protein, clone size, V gene, J gene, CDR3 length, D gene. D genes are given only for firm matches. Rows give clone size only sometimes, using once, few, many, or a class for an expanded clone.

TGTGCCAGCAGCCTAGCGGGAGTCCTCAATGAGCAGTTCTTC	CASSLAGVLNEQFF	NA	TRBV14	TRBJ2-1	14	TRBD2
TGTGCCAGTACCTTGGACAGGGGAAACACCATATATTTT	CASTLDRGNTIYF	NA	TRBV19	TRBJ1-3	13	TRBD1
TGTGCCAGCAGCTTAGGAGCGGGAGCTATTGAGCAGTTCTTC	CASSLGAGAIEQFF	NA	TRBV11-3	TRBJ2-1	14	TRBD2
TGCGCCAGCAGCTTAAAGGACAGGTGGGGCAGTATGAACACTGAAGCTTTCTTT	CASSLKDRWGSMNTEAFF	NA	TRBV5-1	TRBJ1-1	18	TRBD1
TGCAGCGTTGAAAGCAGGGAGGGCTACGAGCAGTACTTC	CSVESREGYEQYF	NA	TRBV29-1	TRBJ2-7	13	TRBD2
TGTGCCAGTAGTAGGGGGCCGAATGAGCAGTTCTTC	CASSRGPNEQFF	NA	TRBV19	TRBJ2-1	12	NA
TGTGCCAGCAGAAATCAGGGGAGTAGAGCTTTCTTT	CASRNQGSRAFF	NA	TRBV6-5	TRBJ1-1	12	NA
TGTGCCAGCAGTCAAGGACAGGGACATTCACCCCTCCACTTT	CASSQGQGHSPLHF	NA	TRBV28	TRBJ1-6	14	TRBD1
TGTGCCAGCACCCCGGGACAGGGTTCGATCGGGGAGCTGTTTTTT	CASTPGQGSIGELFF	NA	TRBV7-9	TRBJ2-2	15	TRBD1
TGTGCCAGCAGCTTACCAGGTGATGAAGCTTTCTTT	CASSLPGDEAFF	once	TRBV11-2	TRBJ1-1	12	NA
TGTGCCAGCAGTGAGGTACAGAATCAGCCCCAGCATTTT	CASSEVQNQPQHF	NA	TRBV6-4	TRBJ1-5	13	NA
TGTGCCAGCAGCCAAGGGACAGGGGGGCATGAAAAACTGTTTTTT	CASSQGTGGHEKLFF	NA	TRBV4-2	TRBJ1-4	15	TRBD1
TGTGCCAGCAGCCGAATAGGACAGGGGAGGTACGAGCAGTACTTC	CASSRIGQGRYEQYF	NA	TRBV13	TRBJ2-7	15	TRBD1
TGCGCCAGCAGCACTAGCGGGGCGAGCAATGAGCAGTTCTTC	CASSTSGASNEQFF	NA	TRBV5-1	TRBJ2-1	14	TRBD2
TGTGCCAGCAGCAATCCTAGAAGCGGGATTGTGTCCGAGCAGTACTTC	CASSNPRSGIVSEQYF	NA	TRBV2	TRBJ2-7	16	TRBD2
TGTGCCAGCATTAAGGGGACAGGGGGAACCTACGAGCAGTACTTC	CASIKGTGGTYEQYF	NA	TRBV27	TRBJ2-7	15	TRBD1
TGCGCCAGCAGCCTGGGTCTACTAGCGGACACAGATACGCAGTATTTT	CASSLGLLADTDTQYF	NA	TRBV5-1	TRBJ2-3	16	TRBD2